The rows below give T cell receptor beta chains drawn from one sample of a study of T cells expressing NK-cell markers. TCRdb re-called the 5' RACE reads and shows each CDR3 protein once, DNA omitted. The sample totals roughly 380,000 distinct CDR3 sequences. The specimen was blood T cells: a sorted CD56 or NKG2C T cell subset, CD4+ or CD8+ T cells, or bulk PBMC T cells (not recorded which). The source is a man aged 18 to 69 in good health. Each CDR3 is given with its conserved first and last residue.

V gene: TRBV2
J gene: TRBJ2-7
CDR3 protein: CASRVTSLEQYF

V gene: TRBV19
J gene: TRBJ2-7
CDR3 protein: CASSSSSGGRLEQYF

V gene: TRBV20-1
J gene: TRBJ1-5
CDR3 protein: CSAYSGEWSNQPQHF

V gene: TRBV20-1
J gene: TRBJ2-3
CDR3 protein: CSARGAMGPLTDTQYF

V gene: TRBV20-1
J gene: TRBJ1-4
CDR3 protein: CSADDGARKLFF

V gene: TRBV7-2
J gene: TRBJ1-2
CDR3 protein: CASSPRDPELRGYTF

V gene: TRBV3-1
J gene: TRBJ2-2
CDR3 protein: CASSPRGGQANTGELFF

V gene: TRBV27
J gene: TRBJ1-2
CDR3 protein: CASSKDRGKTYGYTF

V gene: TRBV12-5
J gene: TRBJ1-1
CDR3 protein: CASGLVRRGTEAFF

V gene: TRBV3-1
J gene: TRBJ2-7
CDR3 protein: CASRLSLQGFEQYF

V gene: TRBV29-1
J gene: TRBJ2-7
CDR3 protein: CSAAPAGSYEQYF

V gene: TRBV19
J gene: TRBJ2-1
CDR3 protein: CASSLSAGQGYNEQFF

V gene: TRBV6-5
J gene: TRBJ1-2
CDR3 protein: CASIKGNNYGYTF

V gene: TRBV20-1
J gene: TRBJ1-1
CDR3 protein: CSAPDQNTEAFF

V gene: TRBV5-5
J gene: TRBJ1-3
CDR3 protein: CASSLVGQAISGNTIYF

V gene: TRBV6-1
J gene: TRBJ2-1
CDR3 protein: CASFPGGGYNEQFF

V gene: TRBV7-9
J gene: TRBJ2-3
CDR3 protein: CASSPSGLAGRSDTQYF

V gene: TRBV6-1
J gene: TRBJ2-1
CDR3 protein: CASSEQRAGKYNEQFF

V gene: TRBV5-1
J gene: TRBJ1-1
CDR3 protein: CASSLGQGGELNTEAFF

V gene: TRBV7-9
J gene: TRBJ1-1
CDR3 protein: CASSQYKPENTEAFF

V gene: TRBV18
J gene: TRBJ1-3
CDR3 protein: CASSWDLGGNTIYF

V gene: TRBV18
J gene: TRBJ1-4
CDR3 protein: CASSPQFGTGVWTNEKLFF

V gene: TRBV18
J gene: TRBJ1-3
CDR3 protein: CASSPNFAGNTIYF

V gene: TRBV7-9
J gene: TRBJ1-6
CDR3 protein: CASSLVGGGSSPLHF

V gene: TRBV20-1
J gene: TRBJ2-3
CDR3 protein: CSADPPGLATQYF

V gene: TRBV11-2
J gene: TRBJ2-7
CDR3 protein: CASSSIALLGRDSYEQYF

V gene: TRBV11-2
J gene: TRBJ2-1
CDR3 protein: CASSSSGGAGHEQFF

V gene: TRBV29-1
J gene: TRBJ1-1
CDR3 protein: CSVDTGTEAFF

V gene: TRBV3-1
J gene: TRBJ1-6
CDR3 protein: CASSRGTGRSSSYNSPLHF

V gene: TRBV6-5
J gene: TRBJ2-1
CDR3 protein: CASIKSTLSGDEQFF

V gene: TRBV7-7
J gene: TRBJ2-5
CDR3 protein: CASSALQETQYF

V gene: TRBV2
J gene: TRBJ2-1
CDR3 protein: CASSELLAGWGQFF

V gene: TRBV10-3
J gene: TRBJ1-1
CDR3 protein: CAISESSVGNTEAFF

V gene: TRBV20-1
J gene: TRBJ2-1
CDR3 protein: CSVRGPNNEQFF

V gene: TRBV15
J gene: TRBJ1-5
CDR3 protein: CATSSGRSGVNQPQHF

V gene: TRBV5-1
J gene: TRBJ1-2
CDR3 protein: CASSHGQGLGGYTF

V gene: TRBV6-5
J gene: TRBJ2-7
CDR3 protein: CASSYYRAQITEQYF

V gene: TRBV4-1
J gene: TRBJ2-5
CDR3 protein: CASSQDGTSLETQYF